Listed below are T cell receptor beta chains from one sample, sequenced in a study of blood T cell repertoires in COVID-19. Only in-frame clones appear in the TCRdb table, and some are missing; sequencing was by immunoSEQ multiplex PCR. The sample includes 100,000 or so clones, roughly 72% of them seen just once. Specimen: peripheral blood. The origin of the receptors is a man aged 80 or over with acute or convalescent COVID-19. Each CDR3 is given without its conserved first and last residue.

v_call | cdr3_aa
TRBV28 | ASSLRGQGGVQPQH
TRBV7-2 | ASSFYLSTEAF
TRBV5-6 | ASSFPRDRGKDTQY
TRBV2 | ASSAGFGNTIY
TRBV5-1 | ASSSPGTEGLGTQY
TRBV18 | ASSLTPGTGNGYT
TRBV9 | ASSVRGSPTNEKLF
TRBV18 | ASSPGQGMRNEQF
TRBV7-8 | ASSLGLAGSYNEQF
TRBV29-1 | SVPDRDYNEQF
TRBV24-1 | ATSDADRQETQY
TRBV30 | AWSGTRNSPLH
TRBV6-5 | ASSYSNGLTGYT
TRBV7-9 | ASQRGQENSPLH
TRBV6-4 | ASSVDRNTEAF
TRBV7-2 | ASSSSFGYSRTYNEQF
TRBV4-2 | ASSQDRAGGNEQF
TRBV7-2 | ASSLVPVTNTGELF
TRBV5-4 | ASSVGTSGRSGELF
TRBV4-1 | ASTTWTGGRRAF
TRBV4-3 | ASSHSSSGNQETQY
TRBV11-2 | ASSLGSSRAKLF
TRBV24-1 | ATSDSTGHNEQF
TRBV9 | ASRGQYVDTQY
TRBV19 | ASRQGSSQPQH
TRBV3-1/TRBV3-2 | ASSRQGRLNTEAF
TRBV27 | ASSSHNSYEQY
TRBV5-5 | ASSLPGQETQY
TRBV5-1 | ASSLDTGAYEQY
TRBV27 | ASRGEDGYT
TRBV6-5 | ASTKGQTYQETQY
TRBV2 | ASTLGGLSSYEQY
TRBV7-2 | ASSAGTGGFYEQY
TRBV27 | ASGDSHTEAF
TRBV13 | ASSLGAGGLGEQY
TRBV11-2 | ASSERTSGYNEQF
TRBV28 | ASSLYGSGVINEQF
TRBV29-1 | SAKLAGVGEQY
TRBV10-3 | AIGIGPGGRETQY
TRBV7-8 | ASSASGGTYNEQF
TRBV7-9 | ASSSGTRSGNTIY
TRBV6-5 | ASGRLSGANVLT
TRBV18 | ASSTGSREPLH
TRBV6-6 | ASINMGGNQPQH